This paragraph covers one T cell receptor (beta chain) sequence. Trimming took 3 bases from V and 6 from J; bases not matched to a gene: 15. The germline gives CDR1 LGHDT, CDR2 YNNKEL (reference sequence). The CDR3 covers 17 residues. Source study methods: From reference gene primer amplification, estimates of nucleated cell counts were derived. Profiling relied on immunoSEQ multiplex PCR, and the TCRdb table lists in-frame clones only, not all of them. Clone size and the V and J calls come from that table; the DNA yielded D and trimming. The profile shows a few hundred thousand clones, around 91% of them singletons. The data were taken from a study of blood T cell repertoires in COVID-19.

This receptor was identified in a young man who had recovered from COVID-19. The material sequenced was PBMCs or T cells enriched from blood (not recorded which). The chain recombines TRBV3-1 (or the pseudogene TRBV3-2) with TRBJ2-7; TRBD1 matches 9 bases. CDR3 nucleotides: TGTGCCAGCAGCCAGGCGGGACAGGGTTTTCGTTTTGGCGAGCAGTACTTC. It yields the protein CASSQAGQGFRFGEQYF.